This T cell receptor beta chain was sequenced during a study of control samples from healthy donors and cancer patients. With 4 bases clipped from V and 5 bases from J, the junction kept 5 bases outside the gene matches. CDR1 and CDR2 from the germline V gene are MDHEN and SYDVKM. The CDR3 is made up of 15 amino acids. Method: immunoSEQ multiplex PCR; TCRdb's copy keeps in-frame clones and lacks some. Altogether under 70,000 clones are present, 75% to 95% being singletons, with the ten largest covering approximately 1.2%. The sequence was obtained from a woman in her forties or fifties with colorectal cancer. Sequencing was performed on PBMCs. The V call is TRBV28, the J call TRBJ2-3; 11 nucleotides line up with TRBD2. The CDR3 DNA sequence: TGTGCCAGCAGTTCACTAGCGGGAGAGGTAGATACGCAGTATTTT. Translating it yields CASSSLAGEVDTQYF.